The clone carrying this T cell receptor beta chain was detected ten times or more. Its matching antigen is unknown. Genomic DNA, the template, was used for profiling of the TCR beta VDJ and CDR3. TCRdb reprocessed the reads via MiXCR and lists one record per CDR3 protein. The sample contains approximately 65,000 distinct CDR3 sequences, 55% of which appear only once. This specimen belongs to a study of CD8+CD57+ T cells in acquired aplastic anemia. Study background: CD4+ and CD8+ cells, once sorted, gave DNA averaging roughly 3 ug. Healthy donors averaged approximately 11 million reads for CD4+ cells. Study observations and caveats: A significant difference in CD8+ Simpson's diversity between patients and controls was not found. The study identified almost 30 CD8+ CDR3 sequences shared by patients and controls.

V was trimmed by 6 bases and J by 2 bases, leaving 23 bases between them. Looked up from germline, CDR1 is SGHAT and CDR2 is FQNNGV. The CDR3 consists of 17 residues. The J gene is TRBJ2-7, the V gene TRBV11-2; weak D call: TRBD1 (6 bases). Sequencing was carried out using sorted CD4+, CD8+, or CD8+CD57+ T cells (not recorded which) from PBMCs. The sequence was obtained from a human donor in good health, serving as a control. CDR3 in amino acids: CASRPNRQVKAPYEQYF. For the CDR3, the DNA is TGTGCCAGCAGACCAAATCGACAGGTCAAGGCTCCCTACGAGCAGTACTTC.